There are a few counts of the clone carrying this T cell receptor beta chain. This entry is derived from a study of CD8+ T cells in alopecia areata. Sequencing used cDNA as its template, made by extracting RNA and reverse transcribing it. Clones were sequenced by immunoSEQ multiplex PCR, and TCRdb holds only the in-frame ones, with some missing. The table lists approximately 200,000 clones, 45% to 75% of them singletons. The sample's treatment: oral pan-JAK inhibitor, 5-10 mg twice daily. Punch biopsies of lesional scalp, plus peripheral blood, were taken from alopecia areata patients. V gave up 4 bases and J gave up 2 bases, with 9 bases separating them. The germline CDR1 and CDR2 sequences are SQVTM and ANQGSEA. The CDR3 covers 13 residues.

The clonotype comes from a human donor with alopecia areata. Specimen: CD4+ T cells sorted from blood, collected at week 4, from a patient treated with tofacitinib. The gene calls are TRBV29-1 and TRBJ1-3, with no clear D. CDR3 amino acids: CSVVSTTGNTIYF. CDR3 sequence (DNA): TGCAGCGTTGTGTCTACCACTGGAAACACCATATATTTT.